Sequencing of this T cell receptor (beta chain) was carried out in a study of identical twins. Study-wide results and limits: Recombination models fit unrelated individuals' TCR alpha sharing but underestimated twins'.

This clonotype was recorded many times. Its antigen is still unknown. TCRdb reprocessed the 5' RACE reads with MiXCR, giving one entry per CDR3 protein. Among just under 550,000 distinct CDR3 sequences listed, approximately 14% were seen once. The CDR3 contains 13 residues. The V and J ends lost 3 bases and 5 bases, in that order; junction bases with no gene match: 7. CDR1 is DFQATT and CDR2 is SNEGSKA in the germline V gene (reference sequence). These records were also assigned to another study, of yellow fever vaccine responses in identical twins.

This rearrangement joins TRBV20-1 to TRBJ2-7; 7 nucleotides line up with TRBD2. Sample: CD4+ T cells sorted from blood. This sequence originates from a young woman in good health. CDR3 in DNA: TGCAGTGCTAGCAGCGGGACCTGGAACGAGCAGTACTTC. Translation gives CSASSGTWNEQYF.